These 22 T cell receptor beta chains originate from one sample sequenced in a study of neoadjuvant anti-PD-1 for oral cavity cancer. TCRdb's copy holds only in-frame clones and misses some; the assay was immunoSEQ multiplex PCR. The sample records about 7,000 clones, roughly 70% being singletons. The specimen comprised PBMCs, sampled before nivolumab (anti-PD-1) treatment. These receptors were collected from a person between 40 and 85 years old with oral cavity squamous cell carcinoma.

V and J are TRBV6-5 and TRBJ2-3; a possible D gene is TRBD1 (6 bases). Germline CDR1 reads MNHEY; CDR2 reads SVGAGI. V was pared by 0 bases and J by 2 bases, with 12 bases between. The CDR3 contains 16 residues. The CDR3 spells CASSYSSTGNTDTQYF. In nucleotides, the CDR3 is TGTGCCAGCAGTTACTCGAGTACAGGGAACACAGATACGCAGTATTTT.

CDR3 nucleotide sequence: TGTGCCAGCAGTTTTCCCGGGACAGGGAAGGACGAGCAGTACTTC. This gives the protein CASSFPGTGKDEQYF. The chain links TRBV28 to TRBJ2-7; TRBD1 matches at 9 bases. The CDR3 is 15 residues long. CDR1 and CDR2 from the germline V gene are MDHEN and SYDVKM. V was pared by 3 bases and J by 5 bases, with 8 bases of the junction left unmatched.

The V call is TRBV19, the J call TRBJ2-7; no definite D call. The germline V and J ends were trimmed by 3 bases and 0 bases, with 9 bases remaining between them. Germline lookup yields CDR1 LNHDA and CDR2 SQIVND (reference sequence). CDR3 length equals 14 residues. The CDR3 DNA sequence: TGTGCCAGTAGTATTGTAGGCAACTCCTACGAGCAGTACTTC. It translates to CASSIVGNSYEQYF.

The chain links TRBV5-1 to TRBJ2-2; tentatively, D is TRBD1 (6 bases). CDR1 and CDR2 from the germline V gene are SGHRS and YFSETQ. Trimming removed 0 bases from V and 1 base from J, with 10 bases in between. This CDR3 spans 16 amino acids. CDR3 residues: CASSLVGHENTGELFF. The CDR3 DNA is TGCGCCAGCAGCTTGGTGGGACACGAGAACACCGGGGAGCTGTTTTTT.

V gene TRBV18 combines with J gene TRBJ2-7; 11 nucleotides agree with TRBD1. CDR1 is KGHSH and CDR2 is LQKENI in the germline V gene. The CDR3 runs to 16 residues. With V trimmed by 6 bases and J by 6 bases, 13 bases remained unmatched. CDR3 in DNA: TGTGCCAGCTCGCTGGACAGGGGGCGATACTTAAGCGAGCAGTACTTC. It codes for CASSLDRGRYLSEQYF. Drawing the rest from reference TRBV18 and TRBJ2-7, the complete variable domain is NAGVMQNPRHLVRRRGQEARLRCSPMKGHSHVYWYRQLPEEGLKFMVYLQKENIIDESGMPKERFSAEFPKEGPSILRIQQVVRGDSAAYFCASSLDRGRYLSEQYFGPGTRLTVT.

The chain joins TRBV7-6 to TRBJ2-7; a weak D match, TRBD1 (5 bases). The CDR3 totals 14 residues. Germline V CDR1 and CDR2: SGHVS, FNYEAQ. The V end was cut by 1 base, the J end by 5 bases, with 12 bases between. CDR3 sequence: CASSLEARVDEQYF. CDR3 in DNA: TGTGCCAGCAGCTTAGAAGCCAGGGTCGACGAGCAGTACTTC. Full variable domain (rest looked up from reference TRBV7-6 and TRBJ2-7): GAGVSQSPRYKVTKRGQDVALRCDPISGHVSLYWYRQALGQGPEFLTYFNYEAQQDKSGLPNDRFSAERPEGSISTLTIQRTEQRDSAMYRCASSLEARVDEQYFGPGTRLTVT.

This chain connects TRBV29-1 to TRBJ2-5; the D gene is possibly TRBD2 (6 bases). Germline lookup yields CDR1 SQVTM and CDR2 ANQGSEA. The CDR3 spans 12 residues. The V and J ends lost 3 bases and 5 bases respectively, with 10 bases between them. The CDR3 DNA follows: TGCAGCGTTGAGGGGACTTGGGAGACCCAGTACTTC. Its protein product is CSVEGTWETQYF.

This rearrangement joins TRBV7-9 to TRBJ1-6, with 9 positions matching TRBD1. CDR1 is SEHNR and CDR2 is FQNEAQ in the germline V gene (reference sequence). The CDR3 is made up of 16 amino acids. Trimming cost V 2 bases and J 5 bases; bases outside gene matches: 4. The CDR3 loop reads CASSLRTGEHNSPLHF. In DNA form, the CDR3 reads TGTGCCAGCAGCTTAAGGACAGGGGAACATAATTCACCCCTCCACTTT.

The chain combines TRBV2 with TRBJ1-5; D is unclear. Trimming left V 3 bases short and J 4 bases short, with 4 bases between. Germline values: CDR1 SNHLY, CDR2 FYNNEI. This CDR3 comprises 12 residues. The chain's CDR3 is CASSDGNQPQHF. As DNA, the CDR3 is TGTGCCAGCAGTGACGGAAATCAGCCCCAGCATTTT.

The chain carries TRBV7-6 and TRBJ1-1; 8 bases fit TRBD1. Germline CDR1 SGHVS, CDR2 FNYEAQ. The CDR3 consists of 14 residues. V was pared by 3 bases and J by 3 bases, with 3 bases of the junction left unmatched. The CDR3 spells CASSFTGGDTEAFF. In DNA, the CDR3 is TGTGCCAGCAGCTTTACAGGGGGTGACACTGAAGCTTTCTTT.

The chain has TRBV7-9 and TRBJ2-7; D is perhaps TRBD1 or TRBD2 (5 bases each). This CDR3 has 15 amino acids. The V gene lost 1 base and the J gene lost 5 bases, with 15 bases spanning the gap. The V gene's germline CDR1 is SEHNR and CDR2 FQNEAQ (reference sequence). CDR3 protein: CASSLGDGPRDEQYF. The CDR3 DNA sequence: TGTGCCAGCAGCTTAGGGGACGGCCCCAGGGACGAGCAGTACTTC.

The chain links TRBV10-3 to TRBJ1-1; D uncertain. This CDR3 has 13 residues. Trimming shortened V by 3 bases and J by 2 bases, and 7 bases separated the two germline ends. Germline V lookup: CDR1 ENHRY, CDR2 SYGVKD. CDR3 in amino acids: CAISEQSNTEAFF. In DNA, the CDR3 is TGTGCCATCAGTGAACAGAGCAACACTGAAGCTTTCTTT.

This clone was seen a handful of times. The rearrangement uses TRBV4-3 and TRBJ1-1; weak D call: TRBD1 (5 bases). CDR1 and CDR2 (germline): LGHNA, YSLEER. The V end lost 1 base, the J end lost 4 bases, and 13 bases lay between the germline ends. The CDR3 extends over 15 amino acids. The CDR3 region is CASSQVTGRFTEAFF. Here the CDR3 DNA reads TGCGCCAGCAGCCAAGTCACAGGCCGGTTCACTGAAGCTTTCTTT.

The CDR3, as DNA: TGTGCCAGCAGCGTAGGCGGGGGAATCTCTGGAAACACCATATATTTT. This translates into CASSVGGGISGNTIYF. The chain combines TRBV9 with TRBJ1-3; possible D gene TRBD1, 5 bases. CDR1 is SGDLS and CDR2 is YYNGEE in the germline V gene. The CDR3 totals 16 residues. Deletions cut 0 bases from V and 0 bases from J, with 10 bases between.

The chain combines TRBV30 with TRBJ2-7, with 7 positions matching TRBD2. Germline values: CDR1 GTSNPN, CDR2 SVGIG (reference sequence). Trimming took 0 bases from V and 5 from J; bases not matched to a gene: 7. This CDR3 is 14 amino acids long. The CDR3 region has the DNA TGTGCCTGGAGTGTGGGAGGGTGGGTTGACGAGCAGTACTTC. Encoded protein: CAWSVGGWVDEQYF.

The rearrangement joins TRBV5-8 to TRBJ1-6; D is uncertain. Germline CDR1 and CDR2: SGHTS and YDEGEE. Trimming pared 2 bases from V and 10 bases from J, leaving 10 bases between. The CDR3 length is 13 residues. The CDR3 protein is CASSLEEISPLHF. The CDR3 DNA is TGTGCCAGCAGCTTAGAGGAGATCTCACCCCTCCACTTT.

The chain has TRBV9 and TRBJ2-1, with 9 bases fitting TRBD2. Trimming cost V 3 bases and J 2 bases; bases outside gene matches: 6. This CDR3 is 16 amino acids long. Germline V CDR1 and CDR2: SGDLS, YYNGEE. The CDR3: CASSASGGGAYNEQFF. The CDR3 DNA follows: TGTGCCAGCAGCGCATCGGGCGGGGGGGCCTACAATGAGCAGTTCTTC.

As DNA, the CDR3 is TGTGCCAGCAGCCTACGGACAGGGTCAGAAAAACTGTTTTTT. Its translation: CASSLRTGSEKLFF. V usage is TRBV5-6 and J usage is TRBJ1-4, with TRBD1 matching over 8 bases. Per germline, CDR1 SGHDT and CDR2 YYEEEE. The CDR3 is 14 amino acids. Trimming cost V 4 bases and J 8 bases; bases outside gene matches: 7. Using reference TRBV5-6 and TRBJ1-4 for the parts outside the CDR3, the full variable domain is DAGVTQSPTHLIKTRGQQVTLRCSPKSGHDTVSWYQQALGQGPQFIFQYYEEEERQRGNFPDRFSGHQFPNYSSELNVNALLLGDSALYLCASSLRTGSEKLFFGSGTQLSVL.

V and J are TRBV6-1 and TRBJ2-3; D ambiguous. CDR1 MNHNS and CDR2 SASEGT come from the germline V gene. The CDR3 has 14 residues. V was shortened by 2 bases and J by 8 bases, with 14 bases between the two germline ends. The CDR3 sequence is CASSESGRYSTQYF. CDR3 DNA: TGTGCCAGCAGTGAATCGGGCCGATACAGTACGCAGTATTTT.

The chain carries TRBV10-2 and TRBJ2-7; D is unclear. Trimming took off 3 bases at V and 5 bases at J, with 11 bases between the two ends. The CDR3 has 13 amino acids. CDR1 is WSHSY, CDR2 SAAADI, per germline. The CDR3 nucleotides are TGCGCCAGCAGTGACCCCATGAACGACGAGCAGTACTTC. This translates into CASSDPMNDEQYF.

This chain uses TRBV5-8 with TRBJ1-5; D may be TRBD1 (6 bases). With 1 base removed from V and 5 bases from J, the gap between germline ends came to 7 bases. This CDR3 has 13 amino acids. CDR1 and CDR2 from the germline V gene are SGHTS and YDEGEE. CDR3 amino acids: CASSLRGDQPQHF. Written as DNA, the CDR3 is TGTGCCAGCAGCTTGAGGGGGGATCAGCCCCAGCATTTT. Full variable domain (rest looked up from reference TRBV5-8 and TRBJ1-5): EAGVTQSPTHLIKTRGQQATLRCSPISGHTSVYWYQQALGLGLQFLLWYDEGEERNRGNFPPRFSGRQFPNYSSELNVNALELEDSALYLCASSLRGDQPQHFGDGTRLSIL.

This chain connects TRBV28 to TRBJ1-5, with 7 bases that match TRBD1. V trimming: 5 bases; J trimming: 4 bases; junction bases outside the gene matches: 8. Germline V CDR1 and CDR2: MDHEN, SYDVKM. This CDR3 contains 15 residues. In DNA form, the CDR3 reads TGTGCCAGCAGTCTTATGGGACAGATGAATCAGCCCCAGCATTTT. This encodes CASSLMGQMNQPQHF.